This T cell receptor (beta chain) appears in the sequencing data of a study of shared clonotypes between healthy human individuals. CDR1 and CDR2 (germline): MNHEY, SMNVEV (reference sequence). The CDR3 spans 14 residues. V lost 5 bases, J lost 3 bases, and 2 bases stayed unmatched. Assay used: immunoSEQ multiplex PCR; TCRdb lists only in-frame clones, some missing. The data hold around 180,000 clones, with roughly 93% observed a single time. All the donors were Caucasian adults who lived in Nashville, Tennessee. The study, taken as a whole, reports: Large sequencing depth failed to make sorted-subset sequencing complete, rarefaction showed.

Comments on this clone: Its antigen is undetermined.

The receptor comes from a woman in her 30s in good health. The material sequenced was naive CD4+ T cells sorted from blood. Indicated subset: CD45RA+ positively selected. The chain carries TRBV27 and TRBJ2-7, with 12 bases matching TRBD2. The CDR3 nucleotides read TGTGCCAGCAGTGGACTAGCGGGGTACTACGAGCAGTACTTC. The encoded protein is CASSGLAGYYEQYF.